A selection of T cell receptor beta chains follows, all from one sample in a study of radiation and T cells in renal cell carcinoma. Measured with immunoSEQ multiplex PCR; TCRdb has only the in-frame clones, and not every one. The table has 100,000 to 150,000 clones, 81% seen once. This specimen was blood, taken from a patient whose treatment included radiotherapy and nephrectomy. Source of these receptors: a man aged 45-65 years with renal cell carcinoma. CDR3s include the opening cysteine and the closing phenylalanine or tryptophan. A D gene is named only where the DNA matches it firmly. Clone size is stated in some rows and not others, as once, few, many or a class when expanded.

>-|TRBV6-1|-|TRBJ1-2
CASTRDRIGYTF
TGTGCCAGCACTAGAGACAGAATTGGCTACACCTTC
>-|TRBV10-3|TRBD1|TRBJ1-2
CATSGTGEGYTF
TGTGCCACTTCCGGGACAGGGGAGGGCTACACCTTC
>-|TRBV2|-|TRBJ2-7
CASRLSRDRTYEQYF
TGTGCCAGCAGATTAAGCCGGGATCGTACCTACGAGCAGTACTTC
>-|TRBV10-3|TRBD2|TRBJ2-1
CATASGSSYNEQFF
TGTGCCACCGCTAGCGGGAGCTCCTACAATGAGCAGTTCTTC
>-|TRBV4-3|-|TRBJ1-2
CASSQVGSQTRYGYTF
TGCGCCAGCAGCCAAGTAGGGTCACAGACACGCTATGGCTACACCTTC
>-|TRBV5-1|TRBD1|TRBJ1-1
CASKPGQGENTEAFF
TGCGCCAGCAAACCCGGACAGGGTGAGAACACTGAAGCTTTCTTT
>many|TRBV27|-|TRBJ2-1
CASSLVQSSYNEQFF
TGTGCCAGCAGTTTAGTACAGAGCTCCTACAATGAGCAGTTCTTC
>once|TRBV19|-|TRBJ2-1
CASSIPRDGNEQFF
TGTGCCAGTAGTATCCCGAGAGACGGCAATGAGCAGTTCTTC
>-|TRBV4-2|-|TRBJ2-5
CASSQVSGQQKTQYF
TGTGCCAGCAGCCAAGTCAGTGGGCAGCAGAAGACCCAGTACTTC
>-|TRBV5-1|TRBD1|TRBJ2-2
CASSLGGTANTGELFF
TGCGCCAGCAGCTTGGGGGGGACAGCGAACACCGGGGAGCTGTTTTTT
>-|TRBV27|TRBD1|TRBJ2-5
CASSLRGHRETQYF
TGTGCCAGCAGTTTAAGGGGGCACAGAGAGACCCAGTACTTC
>once|TRBV5-1|TRBD2|TRBJ2-3
CASSLDGGSGGLSTDTQYF
TGCGCCAGCAGCTTGGACGGGGGTAGCGGGGGCCTTAGCACAGATACGCAGTATTTT
>few|TRBV7-9|-|TRBJ1-2
CASSKPGVRGYTF
TGTGCCAGCAGCAAACCAGGGGTACGTGGCTACACCTTC
>-|TRBV6-6|-|TRBJ1-2
CASSYSNEGYTF
TGTGCCAGCAGTTACTCGAACGAGGGCTACACCTTC
>-|TRBV7-9|-|TRBJ2-1
CASSPLAPEGQFF
TGTGCCAGCAGTCCACTAGCACCGGAGGGGCAGTTCTTC
>-|TRBV7-2|TRBD2|TRBJ2-7
CASSSQTSGGFEQYF
TGTGCCAGCAGCTCCCAGACTAGCGGGGGGTTTGAGCAGTACTTC
>-|TRBV7-8|TRBD2|TRBJ2-7
CASSSTSGSAPYEQYF
TGTGCCAGCAGCTCCACTAGCGGGAGTGCGCCCTACGAGCAGTACTTC
>-|TRBV6-6|TRBD1|TRBJ1-5
CASSRGRVQPQHF
TGTGCCAGCAGTAGGGGGCGCGTTCAGCCCCAGCATTTT
>-|TRBV6-5|-|TRBJ1-2
CASRTGHSSLYGYTF
TGTGCCAGCAGAACGGGACATTCCTCTCTCTATGGCTACACCTTC
>-|TRBV7-2|TRBD1|TRBJ1-1
CASSLVGTGGNTEAFF
TGTGCCAGCAGCTTAGTCGGGACAGGGGGAAACACTGAAGCTTTCTTT
>-|TRBV25-1|TRBD1|TRBJ2-7
CASSSRDSSYEQYF
TGTGCCAGCAGTTCCCGGGACAGCTCCTACGAGCAGTACTTC
>-|TRBV6-5|TRBD1|TRBJ1-1
CASRLTGEGSEAFF
TGTGCCAGCAGACTGACAGGGGAGGGGTCTGAAGCTTTCTTT
>-|TRBV28|-|TRBJ2-2
CASIGGYTGELFF
TGTGCCAGCATTGGGGGTTACACCGGGGAGCTGTTTTTT
>-|TRBV27|TRBD1|TRBJ1-5
CASKGQDMYQPQHF
TGTGCCAGCAAGGGACAGGATATGTATCAGCCCCAGCATTTT
>-|TRBV27|-|TRBJ2-3
CASSSILTDTQYF
TGTGCCAGCAGTTCAATCCTTACAGATACGCAGTATTTT
>-|TRBV4-3|TRBD1|TRBJ1-2
CASSQGTGGKNGYTF
TGCGCCAGCAGCCAGGGGACAGGGGGGAAGAATGGCTACACCTTC
>-|TRBV7-2|-|TRBJ1-1
CASSEQDRMNTEAFF
TGTGCCAGCAGTGAACAAGACCGAATGAACACTGAAGCTTTCTTT
>-|TRBV19|TRBD1|TRBJ1-2
CASSLPDRGHGYTF
TGTGCCAGTAGTTTACCGGACAGGGGACATGGCTACACCTTC